The 3 T cell receptor beta chains in this list originate from one sample, sequenced in a study of yellow fever vaccine responses in identical twins listed by TCRdb under 2018. Receptor amplification or capture employed RT-PCR. Sequenced using an Illumina HiSeq 2500. TCRdb took the public reads, trimmed them with fastp at Q25, ran MiXCR for clone calling and kept in-frame beta chains. Duplicate CDR3 protein sequences are folded into a single record with the most common DNA and genes. Recorded for this sample are 2,500 to 3,000 distinct CDR3 sequences; approximately 90% of them occurred a single time. The ten largest account for roughly 1.6% of the sample. This material consisted of T cells from blood (PBMCs), unsorted or a sorted subset (not recorded which), taken before or after yellow fever vaccination (not recorded which). These receptors were obtained from a female donor who received the yellow fever vaccine.

The V and J genes are TRBV5-4 and TRBJ1-1; TRBD1 matches at 9 bases. The germline V gene encodes CDR1 SGHNT and CDR2 YYREEE (reference sequence). V was clipped by 3 bases and J by 0 bases; unmatched bases: 3. This CDR3 has 15 residues. The CDR3 region is CASSSGDRVNTEAFF. The CDR3 DNA reads as TGTGCCAGCAGCTCGGGGGACAGGGTGAACACTGAAGCTTTCTTT.

The DNA for the CDR3 is TGTGCCAGCAGTTTATCGCCTAGCGGGGGCCAAGAGACCCAGTACTTC. Amino acid sequence: CASSLSPSGGQETQYF. The chain employs TRBV28 and TRBJ2-5; 10 bases are shared with TRBD2. Trimming took 1 base from V and 1 from J; bases not matched to a gene: 3. Per germline, CDR1 MDHEN and CDR2 SYDVKM. The CDR3 is 16 residues long. Filled out from reference TRBV28 and TRBJ2-5, the complete variable domain reads DVKVTQSSRYLVKRTGEKVFLECVQDMDHENMFWYRQDPGLGLRLIYFSYDVKMKEKGDIPEGYSVSREKKERFSLILESASTNQTSMYLCASSLSPSGGQETQYFGPGTRLLVL.

This clonotype was seen a handful of times. This chain links TRBV11-2 with TRBJ2-1; D is perhaps TRBD1 (5 bases). CDR1 SGHAT and CDR2 FQNNGV come from the germline V gene. V lost 4 bases and J lost 6, with 16 bases in between. The CDR3 has 15 amino acids. The CDR3 sequence is CASSSGFSYGNEQFF. CDR3 nucleotide sequence: TGTGCCAGCAGCTCAGGGTTCTCATATGGCAATGAGCAGTTCTTC.